This TCR beta chain was observed in a study of CD8+CD57+ T cells in acquired aplastic anemia. Study at large: Sorted CD4+ and CD8+ cells gave an average of roughly 3.5 ug of DNA.

The patients chosen for sequencing had shown expansion of CD8+CD57+ cells (detected by flow cytometry). Diagnosis of severe acquired aplastic anemia applied to all patients. This clonotype showed up many times. V gave up 3 bases and J gave up 10 bases; unmatched junction bases: 5. CDR1 is LNHDA and CDR2 is SQIVND in the germline V gene (reference sequence). The CDR3 is made up of 12 amino acids. Profiles of TCR beta VDJ and CDR3 were generated from a genomic DNA template. Via MiXCR, TCRdb re-called the reads, giving one row per CDR3 protein. Among 250,000 to 300,000 distinct CDR3 sequences listed, 45% to 65% were seen once.

The chain couples TRBV19 to TRBJ2-5; 7 nucleotides align to TRBD2. The specimen sequenced was sorted CD4+, CD8+, or CD8+CD57+ T cells (not recorded which) from PBMCs. This receptor was identified in a human donor with aplastic anemia. In nucleotides, the CDR3 is TGTGCCAGTAGTATGGGAGGGAGGAGCCAGTACTTC. Translating it yields CASSMGGRSQYF. Together with reference TRBV19 and TRBJ2-5, the CDR3 gives the full variable domain: DGGITQSPKYLFRKEGQNVTLSCEQNLNHDAMYWYRQDPGQGLRLIYYSQIVNDFQKGDIAEGYSVSREKKESFPLTVTSAQKNPTAFYLCASSMGGRSQYFGPGTRLLVL.